The entry below describes one T cell receptor beta chain. As yet, its antigen is unknown. Profiling relied on immunoSEQ multiplex PCR, and the TCRdb table lists in-frame clones only, not all of them. The sample holds around 13,000 clones, around nine tenths seen once. J was trimmed by 7 bases and V by 1 base; bases with no gene match: 5. CDR3 length equals 15 residues. Germline V gives CDR1 SGDLS, CDR2 YYNGEE. The data are from a study of PD-1 blockade in classical Hodgkin lymphoma. Time point here: cycle 4 day 1 (C4D1), after more than five weeks of nivolumab. Every patient experienced relapse after autologous stem cell transplantation, and brentuximab vedotin exposure varied. Purification of CD4+ T cells from thawed PBMCs was performed via magnetic negative selection. Study conclusions and caveats: Possible causes of repertoire differences, disease activity or prior therapy, remain undefined. Newly diagnosed patients had baseline TCR diversity that was reportedly lower than that of healthy donors. Newly diagnosed and completely responding patients shared comparable baseline diversity.

The clonotype originates from a human donor with classical Hodgkin lymphoma. The sample in question was CD4+ T cells from blood, obtained before the fourth cycle of nivolumab. This chain connects TRBV9 to TRBJ1-4; TRBD1 agrees at 9 bases. CDR3 bases: TGTGCCAGCAGCGTATCGGGACAGGGTTTTGAAAAACTGTTTTTT. Its protein is CASSVSGQGFEKLFF.